This T cell receptor (beta chain) originates from a study of CD8 T cells in ankylosing spondylitis. Overall study findings and caveats: Among TCR beta sequences, a motif of roughly 8 highly homologous variants appeared characteristic of ankylosing spondylitis blood. CD8+ by phenotype, disease-linked clones were relatively rare in peripheral blood. Reportedly, significant enrichment of disease-linked clones occurred in matched ankylosing spondylitis synovial fluid. Earlier work had already found some motif variants in reactive arthritis synovial fluid and blood.

This clonotype has ten or more counts. The antigen is undetermined. This CDR3 has 13 residues. The V and J ends lost 7 bases and 6 bases, in that order; junction bases with no gene match: 9. Per the germline V gene, CDR1 is DFQATT and CDR2 is SNEGSKA (reference sequence). Each TCR beta library was made by quantitative 5'-RACE that incorporated molecular barcodes. TCRdb re-analysed the 5' RACE reads in MiXCR, keeping a single row per CDR3 protein. The table includes roughly 490,000 distinct CDR3 sequences, approximately 5.3% detected once. The sample taken for sequencing was blood, either unsorted or a sorted T cell fraction (not recorded which). J is TRBJ2-4 and V is TRBV20-1; the match to TRBD2 covers 7 bases. The sequence was collected from a male donor with ankylosing spondylitis. The CDR3 nucleotides are TGCAGTGGAGCGGCGGGAGTGGGAAACATTCAGTACTTC. Encoded protein: CSGAAGVGNIQYF.